This entry describes one T cell receptor (beta chain). Its matching antigen is unknown. The sample originates from a study of OX40 agonist ivuxolimab in advanced cancers. Study results and caveats: The study did not work out the antigen specificity of the expanded peripheral T cells. At 0.1 to 3.0 mg/kg, clonal expansion of CD4+ and CD8+ blood T cells had occurred by week 6.

Clones were read by immunoSEQ multiplex PCR, and TCRdb kept only the in-frame ones, dropping some. This sample has 100,000 or so clones, with 75% to 95% found just once. Germline V gene data show CDR1 as ENHRY and CDR2 as SYGVKD. V shed 5 bases and J 5 bases; nucleotides not matched to a gene: 3. The length of the CDR3 is 14 residues. The chain joins TRBV10-3 to TRBJ2-7; 13 bases map to TRBD2. The source was CD4+ or CD8+ T cells sorted from blood, collected in a trial of the OX40 agonist ivuxolimab. The sequence was collected from an adult with an advanced solid tumor such as melanoma, head and neck, liver or kidney cancer. CDR3 protein: CAISPGLAGDEQYF. The CDR3 DNA is TGTGCCATCAGTCCTGGACTAGCGGGAGACGAGCAGTACTTC.